This is a list of T cell receptor beta chains from one sample in a study of T cell changes during pregnancy in multiple sclerosis. The assay was immunoSEQ multiplex PCR, and TCRdb's table has in-frame clones only and misses some. The data contain 30,000 to 40,000 clones, 90% of them seen just once; the ten biggest clones take up over 0.45%. The sample was CD4+ T cells from peripheral blood mononuclear cells, taken in the second trimester of pregnancy. All receptors come from a female donor with multiple sclerosis, enrolled in a pregnancy study. Each CDR3 is given with its conserved first and last residue. A D gene is named only where the DNA matches it firmly. Part of the rows lack a size; the others show once, few, many or a class for expanded clones.

clone_size j_call d_call v_call cdr3_aa cdr3_nt
NA TRBJ2-1 TRBD2 TRBV6-6 CASSPQLAGVVHEQFF TGTGCCAGCAGCCCCCAACTAGCGGGAGTCGTCCATGAGCAGTTCTTC
NA TRBJ1-5 NA TRBV6-6 CASSHRQDNSNQPQHF TGTGCCAGCAGTCATAGACAGGATAATAGCAATCAGCCCCAGCATTTT
NA TRBJ2-2 TRBD2 TRBV7-2 CASSQALAAGELFF TGTGCCAGCAGCCAAGCTCTAGCGGCCGGGGAGCTGTTTTTT
NA TRBJ1-2 TRBD1 TRBV28 CVTGGFPNYGYTF TGTGTAACAGGGGGTTTTCCTAACTATGGCTACACCTTC
NA TRBJ2-7 TRBD2 TRBV7-2 CASSLAGLAEFEGRQQYF TGTGCCAGCAGCTTAGCGGGACTAGCGGAGTTTGAGGGACGACAGCAGTACTTC
NA TRBJ2-1 TRBD2 TRBV12-5 CASGQGTRGENEQFF TGTGCTAGTGGTCAAGGGACTAGGGGGGAGAATGAGCAGTTCTTC
NA TRBJ1-2 TRBD1 TRBV7-9 CASSQGTGAYGYTF TGTGCCAGCAGCCAAGGGACAGGGGCCTATGGCTACACCTTC
NA TRBJ1-1 NA TRBV7-2 CASSLGGRVTEAFF TGTGCCAGCAGCTTAGGGGGCAGGGTTACTGAAGCTTTCTTT
NA TRBJ1-5 TRBD1 TRBV18 CASSPDRFNQPQHF TGTGCCAGCTCACCGGACAGGTTCAATCAGCCCCAGCATTTT
NA TRBJ2-7 TRBD1 TRBV10-3 CAISGQGTGYEQYF TGTGCCATCAGTGGACAGGGCACTGGTTACGAGCAGTACTTC
NA TRBJ2-5 TRBD1 TRBV19 CASSSEGTGAETQYF TGTGCCAGTAGTTCAGAGGGGACAGGGGCAGAGACCCAGTACTTC
NA TRBJ2-7 TRBD2 TRBV28 CASSLYGLAGDFYEQYF TGTGCCAGCAGTTTATACGGACTAGCGGGAGATTTCTACGAGCAGTACTTC
NA TRBJ1-5 NA TRBV28 CASSSGGLNQPQHF TGTGCCAGCAGTTCGGGTGGGTTGAATCAGCCCCAGCATTTT
NA TRBJ1-5 TRBD1 TRBV27 CASSSTGWVGNQPQHF TGTGCCAGCAGTTCGACAGGGTGGGTGGGCAATCAGCCCCAGCATTTT
NA TRBJ2-7 NA TRBV7-2 CASSLAKRENEQYF TGTGCCAGCAGCTTAGCGAAACGGGAGAACGAGCAGTACTTC
once TRBJ2-3 TRBD2 TRBV14 CASSQDSTYFAGGPTDTQYF TGTGCCAGCAGCCAAGATTCGACCTATTTTGCGGGAGGGCCGACAGATACGCAGTATTTT
NA TRBJ2-1 NA TRBV7-9 CASSLTTVDEQFF TGTGCCAGCAGCTTGACTACCGTGGATGAGCAGTTCTTC
NA TRBJ2-4 TRBD1 TRBV19 CASSMDRGSIQYF TGTGCCAGTAGTATGGACAGGGGGAGCATTCAGTACTTC
NA TRBJ1-2 TRBD1 TRBV6-5 CASSSPGQFYGYTF TGTGCCAGCAGTTCACCGGGACAGTTCTATGGCTACACCTTC
NA TRBJ1-1 TRBD1 TRBV6-5 CASSYHGTGRTEAFF TGTGCCAGCAGTTACCATGGGACAGGGCGGACTGAAGCTTTCTTT
NA TRBJ2-7 TRBD1 TRBV27 CASSTDRGDGEQYF TGTGCCAGCAGTACCGACAGGGGAGACGGCGAGCAGTACTTC
NA TRBJ2-2 NA TRBV2 CASGTSYGELFF TGTGCCAGCGGGACTTCATACGGGGAGCTGTTTTTT
NA TRBJ1-5 TRBD1 TRBV19 CASSTDRGRGNQPQHF TGTGCCAGTAGCACCGACAGGGGAAGAGGCAATCAGCCCCAGCATTTT
NA TRBJ1-1 TRBD1 TRBV6-1 CASLRDSFEAFF TGTGCCAGCTTAAGGGACAGTTTTGAAGCTTTCTTT
NA TRBJ2-7 NA TRBV7-3 CASSLMSGQGIHEQYF TGTGCCAGCAGCTTAATGTCGGGCCAGGGTATCCACGAGCAGTACTTC
once TRBJ2-7 NA TRBV18 CASSPSRGHSYEQYF TGTGCCAGCTCACCTTCTAGAGGACACAGTTACGAGCAGTACTTC
NA TRBJ1-3 NA TRBV10-3 CAISGTFVDHGSSGNTIYF TGTGCCATCAGTGGGACATTTGTAGACCACGGGAGCTCTGGAAACACCATATATTTT
NA TRBJ2-7 TRBD2 TRBV7-6 CASSLAPTSGSGRAVEQYF TGTGCCAGCAGCTTAGCCCCTACATCAGGCAGCGGGAGGGCCGTCGAGCAGTACTTC
once TRBJ2-2 NA TRBV5-1 CASSLAAGAVVTGELFF TGCGCCAGCAGCTTGGCCGCAGGGGCTGTAGTCACCGGGGAGCTGTTTTTT
NA TRBJ2-7 NA TRBV5-8 CASSLIKSQQYF TGTGCCAGCAGCTTGATTAAATCCCAGCAGTACTTC
NA TRBJ2-5 TRBD2 TRBV6-1 CASSEPSGRSGGTQYF TGTGCCAGCAGTGAACCCAGCGGGAGGTCGGGAGGGACCCAGTACTTC
NA TRBJ2-7 TRBD2 TRBV11-2 CASSPIRDYSYEQYF TGTGCCAGCAGCCCAATCCGGGACTATTCCTACGAGCAGTACTTC
NA TRBJ2-6 TRBD1 TRBV7-2 CASSITGGFSSGANVLTF TGTGCCAGCAGCATCACAGGGGGCTTCAGCTCTGGGGCCAACGTCCTGACTTTC
NA TRBJ2-1 NA TRBV6-5 CASRDRYEQFF TGTGCCAGCAGGGACAGATATGAGCAGTTCTTC
NA TRBJ2-1 NA TRBV5-1 CASRPRSSVIDNEQFF TGCGCCAGCAGACCTAGGTCTAGCGTGATCGACAATGAGCAGTTCTTC
NA TRBJ1-1 NA TRBV7-2 CASSLARGEAFF TGTGCCAGCAGCTTAGCCAGGGGCGAAGCTTTCTTT
once TRBJ2-7 NA TRBV19 CASSATRVLSSYEQYF TGTGCCAGTAGTGCGACCAGGGTTCTGAGCTCCTACGAGCAGTACTTC
NA TRBJ2-7 TRBD1 TRBV5-8 CASSTTGVHYEQYF TGTGCCAGCAGTACAACAGGGGTCCACTACGAGCAGTACTTC
NA TRBJ1-1 NA TRBV4-3 CASSQETIVGEAFF TGCGCCAGCAGCCAAGAAACCATAGTTGGTGAAGCTTTCTTT
NA TRBJ1-1 NA TRBV10-3 CAISREDTEAFF TGTGCCATCAGCAGGGAGGACACTGAAGCTTTCTTT
NA TRBJ1-5 NA TRBV7-8 CASSLAYSNQPQHF TGTGCCAGCAGCTTAGCATATAGCAATCAGCCCCAGCATTTT
NA TRBJ2-1 TRBD2 TRBV19 CASNSGSGRNWNEQFF TGTGCCAGTAACTCCGGTAGCGGGAGAAATTGGAATGAGCAGTTCTTC
NA TRBJ1-6 NA TRBV4-2 CASSQDSGEPLHF TGTGCCAGCAGCCAAGATTCGGGAGAACCCCTCCACTTT
NA TRBJ1-5 TRBD1 TRBV5-6 CASSGQGFGPQHF TGTGCCAGCAGCGGACAGGGCTTTGGGCCCCAGCATTTT
once TRBJ2-3 NA TRBV29-1 CSVGREITDTQYF TGCAGCGTTGGTAGGGAGATCACAGATACGCAGTATTTT
NA TRBJ1-2 NA TRBV27 CASSTMDSRNYGYTF TGTGCCAGCAGTACCATGGACAGCCGTAACTATGGCTACACCTTC
NA TRBJ2-1 TRBD2 TRBV2 CASSEEAGVLNEQFF TGTGCCAGCAGTGAAGAGGCGGGAGTACTCAATGAGCAGTTCTTC
NA TRBJ2-3 TRBD1 TRBV7-9 CASSLPRTGNTDTQYF TGTGCCAGCAGCTTACCTCGGACAGGAAACACAGATACGCAGTATTTT
NA TRBJ2-3 NA TRBV18 CASSPRSGTDTQYF TGTGCCAGCTCACCACGATCAGGCACAGATACGCAGTATTTT
NA TRBJ2-1 TRBD2 TRBV6-5 CASSYREGKVGNEQFF TGTGCCAGCAGTTATCGGGAGGGTAAAGTAGGCAATGAGCAGTTCTTC
NA TRBJ2-6 NA TRBV4-1 CASSQESVAGANVLTF TGCGCCAGCAGCCAAGAGTCCGTAGCTGGGGCCAACGTCCTGACTTTC